Listed below are T cell receptor beta chains from one sample, sequenced in a study of T cells in localized non-small cell lung cancer. Method: immunoSEQ multiplex PCR; TCRdb's copy keeps in-frame clones and lacks some. The sample consists of more than 30,000 clones, roughly 87% of them appearing once. This specimen consisted of peripheral blood mononuclear cells, obtained before any cancer treatment. These TCRs come from a man aged 40 to 70 with stage III lung adenocarcinoma. Both conserved end residues are part of each CDR3. Each record gives: J gene, V gene, D gene, clone size, CDR3 protein, CDR3 DNA. D genes are given only for firm matches. For some rows the clone size is stated as once, few or many, or as a class when expanded; others skip it.

TRBJ1-1 TRBV5-6 NA NA CASSFFEPGGTEAFF TGTGCCAGCAGCTTTTTTGAACCGGGAGGCACTGAAGCTTTCTTT
TRBJ1-6 TRBV6-6 NA NA CASSLTIASASPLHF TGTGCCAGCAGCCTTACAATTGCCTCTGCTTCACCCCTCCACTTT
TRBJ2-5 TRBV29-1 TRBD1 NA CSVVWDREKTQYF TGCAGCGTTGTATGGGACAGGGAAAAGACCCAGTACTTC
TRBJ2-7 TRBV30 NA NA CAWSFNTYEQYF TGTGCCTGGAGTTTCAATACCTACGAGCAGTACTTC
TRBJ2-3 TRBV4-1 TRBD2 NA CASSQGPPYGGSTDTQYF TGCGCCAGCAGCCAAGGACCGCCCTACGGGGGGAGCACAGATACGCAGTATTTT
TRBJ2-5 TRBV2 TRBD2 NA CASSSRTSGGKETQYF TGTGCCAGCAGTTCCCGGACTAGCGGGGGGAAAGAGACCCAGTACTTC
TRBJ1-1 TRBV7-9 NA NA CASSREVANTEAFF TGTGCCAGCAGCCGTGAGGTGGCGAACACTGAAGCTTTCTTT
TRBJ1-1 TRBV6-6 NA NA CASSQMNTEAFF TGTGCCAGCAGTCAAATGAACACTGAAGCTTTCTTT
TRBJ1-1 TRBV28 NA NA CASSSPSGRTVQAFF TGTGCCAGCAGTTCCCCGAGCGGGAGAACGGTGCAAGCTTTCTTT
TRBJ1-6 TRBV6-6 NA NA CASSKTGQENSPLHF TGTGCCAGCAGTAAAACAGGGCAGGAAAATTCACCCCTCCACTTT
TRBJ2-7 TRBV28 TRBD1 NA CASRYNRGSLDEQYF TGTGCCAGCAGATACAACAGGGGTTCTCTCGACGAGCAGTACTTC
TRBJ2-7 TRBV2 NA NA CALNEQYF TGTGCCTTGAACGAGCAGTACTTC
TRBJ1-1 TRBV7-6 NA NA CASSLADRDRYMNTEAFF TGTGCCAGCAGCTTAGCGGACCGGGACCGATACATGAACACTGAAGCTTTCTTT
TRBJ2-5 TRBV12-5 NA medium-sized CASGFWTDGETQYF TGTGCTAGTGGTTTTTGGACCGACGGAGAGACCCAGTACTTC
TRBJ1-6 TRBV15 TRBD1 once CATSRDWDRNSPLHF TGTGCCACCAGCAGAGATTGGGACAGAAATTCACCCCTCCACTTT
TRBJ2-3 TRBV5-1 NA NA CASSLVTSSTDTQYF TGCGCCAGCAGCTTAGTAACTTCTAGCACAGATACGCAGTATTTT
TRBJ1-2 TRBV5-6 NA NA CASSLWVEPPKYGYTF TGTGCCAGCAGCTTGTGGGTCGAGCCGCCTAAATATGGCTACACCTTC
TRBJ1-2 TRBV7-3 NA NA CASSLIAESGYGYTF TGTGCCAGCAGCTTAATCGCGGAATCGGGCTATGGCTACACCTTC
TRBJ2-7 TRBV9 NA NA CASSVDARGQHYEQYF TGTGCCAGCAGCGTAGATGCCCGTGGACAGCACTACGAGCAGTACTTC
TRBJ2-7 TRBV4-1 NA few CASSQGGNRLAYEQYF TGCGCCAGCAGCCAAGGGGGGAACAGGTTAGCCTACGAGCAGTACTTC